This T cell receptor (beta chain) was profiled in a study of OX40 agonist ivuxolimab in advanced cancers. Sequenced by immunoSEQ multiplex PCR; TCRdb stores in-frame clones only, minus some. The sample shows about 24,000 clones, roughly 93% of them seen only once. V was trimmed by 5 bases and J by 3 bases, leaving 17 bases between them. There are 16 residues in the CDR3. Germline loops: CDR1 MNHEY, CDR2 SMNVEV (reference sequence). The sample in question was CD4+ or CD8+ T cells sorted from blood, obtained in a trial of the OX40 agonist ivuxolimab. The chain recombines TRBV27 with TRBJ1-5; tentatively, D is TRBD1 (6 bases). This receptor was taken from an adult with an advanced solid tumor such as melanoma, head and neck, liver or kidney cancer. The CDR3 DNA reads TGTGCCAGCAGTGCGGGGGGCAGGGCCTACAATCAGCCCCAGCATTTT. Translating it yields CASSAGGRAYNQPQHF.